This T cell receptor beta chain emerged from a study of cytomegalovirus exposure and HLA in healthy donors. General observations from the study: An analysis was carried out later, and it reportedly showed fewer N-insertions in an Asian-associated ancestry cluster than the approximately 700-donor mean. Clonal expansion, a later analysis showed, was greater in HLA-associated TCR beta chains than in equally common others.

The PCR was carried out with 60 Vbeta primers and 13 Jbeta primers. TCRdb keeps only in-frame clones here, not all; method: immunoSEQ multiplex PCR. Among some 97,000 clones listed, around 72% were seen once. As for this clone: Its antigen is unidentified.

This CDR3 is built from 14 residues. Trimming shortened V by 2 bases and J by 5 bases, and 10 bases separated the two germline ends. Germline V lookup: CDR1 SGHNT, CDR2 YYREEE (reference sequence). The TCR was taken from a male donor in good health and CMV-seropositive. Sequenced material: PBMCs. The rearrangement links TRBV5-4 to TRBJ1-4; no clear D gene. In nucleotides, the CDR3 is TGTGCCAGCAGCTTTACAGCCGCGAATGAAAAACTGTTTTTT. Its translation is CASSFTAANEKLFF.